This T cell receptor beta chain was found in a study of shared clonotypes between healthy human individuals. Findings of the study overall: Naive subsets generally had larger estimated richness than memory subsets. Roughly 5.3% of naive CD4 clonotypes were common to four donors.

CD4+ cell separation produced CD45RA+ naive and CD45RA-negative memory subsets. The J segment lost 9 bases and the V segment lost 6 bases, leaving 11 bases of the junction unmatched. This CDR3 region has 13 residues. Germline lookup yields CDR1 MNHEY and CDR2 SMNVEV (reference sequence). This clone was observed a handful of times. Its specificity is not known. Original data processing: From ImmunoSEQ came sequences covering only the junction and carrying no quality scores, so filtering differed. Libraries were prepared by immunoSEQ multiplex PCR; TCRdb keeps only in-frame clonotypes and omits some of them. The DNA gave D and trimming, while V, J and clone size come from that table. The sample consists of 950,000 to 1,300,000 clones, approximately 70% of them appearing once.

This receptor was taken from a man aged 18 to 29 in good health. The chain couples TRBV27 to TRBJ2-7; 7 bases agree with TRBD1. The sample was memory CD4+ T cells sorted from blood. The subset: CD45RA-negative fraction. The CDR3 DNA sequence: TGTGCCAGCAGCCGAGCCACAGGGGCAGTGCAGTACTTC. Translation gives CASSRATGAVQYF.